These 4 T cell receptor beta chains originate from one sample sequenced in a study of regulatory T cells in long-lasting Graves disease. Combining iRepertoire HTBI primers with Arm-PCR of CDR3 regions, the authors built TCR beta libraries. TCRdb re-analysed the multiplex PCR reads in MiXCR, keeping a single row per CDR3 protein. Of hundreds of thousands of distinct CDR3 sequences in the sample, around 15% were seen once. Documented time point: newly diagnosed GD, antithyroid drugs for less than 3 months. After RNA was extracted from PBMCs, the TCR library was made from it. This sample was also put to use in a study of T cells in Graves' hyperthyroidism and ophthalmopathy.

Sequencing was performed on peripheral blood mononuclear cells (PBMCs), taken at new diagnosis, from a patient treated with antithyroid drugs. Source of these receptors: a woman aged 35-60 years with Graves disease.

This clonotype was recorded many times. The chain has TRBV7-3 and TRBJ2-1; 8 bases agree with TRBD1. Losses at the gene ends were 2 bases for V and 3 bases for J; bases not matched to a gene: 3. The CDR3 is 15 amino acids. The V gene's germline CDR1 is SGHTA and CDR2 FQGTGA. DNA for the CDR3: TGTGCCAGCAGCTTACAGGGGGCGTTCTACAATGAGCAGTTCTTC. Translation: CASSLQGAFYNEQFF.

This clonotype was counted ten times or more. V is TRBV7-9 and J is TRBJ1-5, with D tentatively TRBD1 (5 bases). Looked up from germline, CDR1 is SEHNR and CDR2 is FQNEAQ (reference sequence). This CDR3 region has 14 residues. Trimming removed 5 bases from V and 4 bases from J, with 12 bases in between. CDR3 sequence reads: CASSLPGPNQPQHF. In DNA, the CDR3 is TGTGCCAGCAGCCTCCCGGGGCCAAATCAGCCCCAGCATTTT.

As regards this clonotype: A much larger clone sits a single nucleotide away, making a read error possible. The chain joins TRBV5-1 to TRBJ2-1; tentatively, D is TRBD2 (7 bases). The CDR3 spans 15 residues. The V gene lost 7 bases and the J gene lost 6 bases, with 20 bases spanning the gap. The germline gives CDR1 SGHRS, CDR2 YFSETQ. For the CDR3, the DNA is TGCGCCAGCGGCCCCCGAGGGGGGGTCATCAATGAGCAGTTCTTC. This translates into CASGPRGGVINEQFF.

This clonotype was counted many times. The V and J genes are TRBV7-8 and TRBJ1-1, with D unclear. This CDR3 has 15 residues. The V end was cut by 2 bases, the J end by 1 base, with 11 bases between. Looked up from germline, CDR1 is SGHVS and CDR2 is FQNEAQ. Here the CDR3 DNA reads TGTGCCAGCAGCTTAATGTTCTCACAGAACACTGAAGCTTTCTTT. Translating gives CASSLMFSQNTEAFF.